This T cell receptor (beta chain) stems from a study of T cell responses to AZD1222 COVID-19 vaccine. Study overall: Second doses that came at about 4 or about 12 weeks were put together.

Study-wide results and caveats: Unmutated variant regions are reportedly targeted by nearly half of spike-specific TCRs. The breadth and depth of Spike-specific TCRs increased once two AZD1222 doses had been given. Sampling that yielded the repertoires occurred only after the peak T cell response.

This CDR3 contains 15 residues. Germline loops: CDR1 KGHSH, CDR2 LQKENI. Trimming removed 3 bases from V and 6 bases from J; junction bases left unmatched: 10. Some clones are missing from TCRdb's copy, which holds only in-frame ones; the method was immunoSEQ multiplex PCR. The data hold about 99,000 clones, with just over 90% observed a single time. This clone has only one observation. Its specificity is unknown. The J gene is TRBJ1-2, the V gene TRBV18; TRBD1 agrees at 7 bases. Sample: peripheral blood, taken on day 0 of AZD1222 vaccination. The sequence derives from an adult in good health. The CDR3 sequence: CASSPTTGAGDGYTF. CDR3 nucleotide sequence: TGTGCCAGCTCACCTACCACAGGGGCAGGGGATGGCTACACCTTC. The whole variable domain, filled in from reference TRBV18 and TRBJ1-2, reads NAGVMQNPRHLVRRRGQEARLRCSPMKGHSHVYWYRQLPEEGLKFMVYLQKENIIDESGMPKERFSAEFPKEGPSILRIQQVVRGDSAAYFCASSPTTGAGDGYTFGSGTRLTVV.